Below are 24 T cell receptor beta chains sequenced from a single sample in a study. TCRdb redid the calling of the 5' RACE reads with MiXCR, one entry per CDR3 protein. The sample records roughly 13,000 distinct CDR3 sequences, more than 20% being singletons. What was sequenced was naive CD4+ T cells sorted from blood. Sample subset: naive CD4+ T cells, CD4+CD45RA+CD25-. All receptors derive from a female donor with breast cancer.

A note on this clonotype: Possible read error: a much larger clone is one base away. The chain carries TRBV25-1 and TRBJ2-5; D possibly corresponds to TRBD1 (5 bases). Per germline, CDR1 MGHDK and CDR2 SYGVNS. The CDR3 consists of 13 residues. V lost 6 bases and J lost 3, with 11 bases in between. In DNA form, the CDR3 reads TGTGCCAGCAGCCGGAGCAGGGAAGAGACCCAGTACTTC. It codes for CASSRSREETQYF. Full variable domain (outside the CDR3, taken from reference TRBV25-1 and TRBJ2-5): EADIYQTPRYLVIGTGKKITLECSQTMGHDKMYWYQQDPGMELHLIHYSYGVNSTEKGDLSSESTVSRIRTEHFPLTLESARPSHTSQYLCASSRSREETQYFGPGTRLLVL.

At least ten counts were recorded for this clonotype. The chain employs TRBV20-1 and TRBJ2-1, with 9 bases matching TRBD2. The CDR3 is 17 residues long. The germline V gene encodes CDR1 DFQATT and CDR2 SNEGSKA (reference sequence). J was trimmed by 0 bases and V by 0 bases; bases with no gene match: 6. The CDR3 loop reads CSARDLGSGSSYNEQFF. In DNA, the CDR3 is TGCAGTGCTAGAGATCTGGGTAGCGGGAGCTCCTACAATGAGCAGTTCTTC.

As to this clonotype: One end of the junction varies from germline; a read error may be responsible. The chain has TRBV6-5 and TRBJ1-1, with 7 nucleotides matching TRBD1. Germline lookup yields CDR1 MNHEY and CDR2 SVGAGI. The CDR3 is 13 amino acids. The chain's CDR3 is CVSSYAGGTEAFF. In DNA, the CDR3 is TGTGTCAGCAGTTACGCAGGGGGGACCGAAGCTTTCTTT.

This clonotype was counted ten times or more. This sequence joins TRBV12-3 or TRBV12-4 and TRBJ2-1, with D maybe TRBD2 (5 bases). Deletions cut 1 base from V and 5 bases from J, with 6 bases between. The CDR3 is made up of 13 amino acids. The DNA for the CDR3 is TGTGCCAGCAGTTTAGTAGCGAACAATGAGCAGTTCTTC. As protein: CASSLVANNEQFF.

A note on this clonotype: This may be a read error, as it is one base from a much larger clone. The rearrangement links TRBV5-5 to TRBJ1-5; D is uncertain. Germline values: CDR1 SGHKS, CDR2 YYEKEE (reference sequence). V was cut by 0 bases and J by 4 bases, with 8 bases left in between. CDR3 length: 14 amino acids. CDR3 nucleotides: TGTGCCAGCAGCTTGGGTCAAGCTAATCAGCCCCAGCATTTT. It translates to CASSLGQANQPQHF.

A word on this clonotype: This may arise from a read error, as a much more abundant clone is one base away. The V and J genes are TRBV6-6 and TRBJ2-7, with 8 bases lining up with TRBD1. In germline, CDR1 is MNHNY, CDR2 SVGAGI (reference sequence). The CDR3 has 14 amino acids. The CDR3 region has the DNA TGTGCCGGCAGCACAAAGACAGGGGCTTACGAGCAGTACTTC. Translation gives CAGSTKTGAYEQYF.

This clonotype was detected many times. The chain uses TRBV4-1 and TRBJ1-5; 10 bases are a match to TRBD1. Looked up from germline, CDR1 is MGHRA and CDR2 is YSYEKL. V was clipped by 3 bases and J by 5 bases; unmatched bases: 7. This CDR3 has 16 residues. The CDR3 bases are TGCGCCAGCAGCCACCAGGACAGGGGGAGGGATCAGCCCCAGCATTTT. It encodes CASSHQDRGRDQPQHF.

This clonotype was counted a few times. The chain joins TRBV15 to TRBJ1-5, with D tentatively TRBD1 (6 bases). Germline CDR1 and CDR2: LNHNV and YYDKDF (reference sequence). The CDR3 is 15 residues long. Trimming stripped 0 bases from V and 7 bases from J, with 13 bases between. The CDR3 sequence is CATSRDVAGVQPQHF. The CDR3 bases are TGTGCCACCAGCAGAGATGTGGCAGGGGTGCAGCCCCAGCATTTT.

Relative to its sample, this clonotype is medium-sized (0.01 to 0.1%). DNA for the CDR3: TGTGCCAGCAGTTGGAAGGGCGGGGACGAGCAGTACTTC. Translating gives CASSWKGGDEQYF. V usage is TRBV6-5 and J usage is TRBJ2-7, with D possibly TRBD2 on 6 matching bases. Deletions cut 4 bases from V and 5 bases from J, with 12 bases between. The CDR3 length is 13 residues. Germline CDR1 is MNHEY and CDR2 is SVGAGI.

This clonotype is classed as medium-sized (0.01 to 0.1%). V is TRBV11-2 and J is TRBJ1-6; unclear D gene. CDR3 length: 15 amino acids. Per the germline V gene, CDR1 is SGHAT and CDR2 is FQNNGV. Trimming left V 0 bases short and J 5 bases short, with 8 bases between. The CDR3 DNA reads TGTGCCAGCAGCTTAGATCCTCGGGATAATTCACCCCTCCACTTT. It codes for CASSLDPRDNSPLHF.

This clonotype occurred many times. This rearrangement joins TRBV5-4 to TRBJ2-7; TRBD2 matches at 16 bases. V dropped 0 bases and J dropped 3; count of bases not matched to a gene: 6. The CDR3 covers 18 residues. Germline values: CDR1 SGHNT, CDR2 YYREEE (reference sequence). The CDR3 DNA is TGTGCCAGCAGCTTGGATCCGGGACTAGCGGGAGGGATCTACGAGCAGTACTTC. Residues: CASSLDPGLAGGIYEQYF.

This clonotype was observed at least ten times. The CDR3 DNA sequence: TGTGCCAGCAGACGGACGGATAGCAATCAGCCCCAGCATTTT. Protein: CASRRTDSNQPQHF. V and J are TRBV12-3 or TRBV12-4 and TRBJ1-5, with D unresolved. V lost 6 bases, J lost 0 bases, and 9 bases lay in between. This CDR3 contains 14 residues.

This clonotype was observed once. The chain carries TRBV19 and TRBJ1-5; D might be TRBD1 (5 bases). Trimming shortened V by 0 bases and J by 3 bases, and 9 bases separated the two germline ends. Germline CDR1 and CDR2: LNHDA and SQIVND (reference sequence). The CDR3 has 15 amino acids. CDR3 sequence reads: CASSIDAGTNQPQHF. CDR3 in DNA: TGTGCCAGTAGTATAGATGCGGGGACCAATCAGCCCCAGCATTTT.

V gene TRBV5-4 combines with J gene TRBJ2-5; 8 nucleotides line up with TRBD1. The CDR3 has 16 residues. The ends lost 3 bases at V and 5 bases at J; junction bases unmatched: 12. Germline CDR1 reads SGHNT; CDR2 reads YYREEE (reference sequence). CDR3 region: CASSSPGGIEQETQYF. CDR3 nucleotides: TGTGCCAGCAGCTCTCCAGGGGGCATCGAGCAGGAGACCCAGTACTTC. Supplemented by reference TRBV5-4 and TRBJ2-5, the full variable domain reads ETGVTQSPTHLIKTRGQQVTLRCSSQSGHNTVSWYQQALGQGPQFIFQYYREEENGRGNFPPRFSGLQFPNYSSELNVNALELDDSALYLCASSSPGGIEQETQYFGPGTRLLVL.

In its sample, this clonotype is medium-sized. CDR3 amino acids: CSASRTTNNEQFF. Here the CDR3 DNA reads TGCAGTGCTAGCCGTACGACCAACAATGAGCAGTTCTTC. V gene TRBV20-1 combines with J gene TRBJ2-1; no clear D. The CDR3 is made up of 13 amino acids. Trimming pared 3 bases from V and 5 bases from J, leaving 11 bases between. The V gene's germline CDR1 is DFQATT and CDR2 SNEGSKA (reference sequence).

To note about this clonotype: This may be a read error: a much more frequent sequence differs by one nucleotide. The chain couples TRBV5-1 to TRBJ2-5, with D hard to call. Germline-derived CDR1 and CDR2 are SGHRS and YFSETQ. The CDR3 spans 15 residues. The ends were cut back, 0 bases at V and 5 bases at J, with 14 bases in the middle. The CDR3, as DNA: TGCGCCAGCAGCTTGGAGGACGCGACTTGGGAGACCCAGTACTTC. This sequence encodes CASSLEDATWETQYF.

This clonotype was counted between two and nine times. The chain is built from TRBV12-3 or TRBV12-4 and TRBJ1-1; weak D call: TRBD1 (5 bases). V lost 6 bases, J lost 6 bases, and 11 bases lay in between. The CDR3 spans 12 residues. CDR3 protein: CASRRGYAEAFF. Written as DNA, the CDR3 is TGTGCCAGCAGGAGGGGTTACGCTGAAGCTTTCTTT.

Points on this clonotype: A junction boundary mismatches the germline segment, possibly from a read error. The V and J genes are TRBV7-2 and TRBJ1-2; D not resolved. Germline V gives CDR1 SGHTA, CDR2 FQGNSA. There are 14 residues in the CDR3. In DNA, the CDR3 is TGTGCCAGCGGCTTAAGGGATCGAAACTATGGCTACACCTTC. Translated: CASGLRDRNYGYTF. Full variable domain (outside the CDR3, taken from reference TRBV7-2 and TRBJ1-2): GAGVSQSPSNKVTEKGKDVELRCDPISGHTALYWYRQSLGQGLEFLIYFQGNSAPDKSGLPSDRFSAERTGGSVSTLTIQRTQQEDSAVYLCASGLRDRNYGYTFGSGTRLTVV.

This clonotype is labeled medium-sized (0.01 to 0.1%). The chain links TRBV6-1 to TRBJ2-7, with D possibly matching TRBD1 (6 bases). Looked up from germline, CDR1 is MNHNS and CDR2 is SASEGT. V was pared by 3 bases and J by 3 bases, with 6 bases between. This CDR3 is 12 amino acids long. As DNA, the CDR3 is TGTGCCAGCAGTGACAGGGGCTACGAGCAGTACTTC. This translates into CASSDRGYEQYF.

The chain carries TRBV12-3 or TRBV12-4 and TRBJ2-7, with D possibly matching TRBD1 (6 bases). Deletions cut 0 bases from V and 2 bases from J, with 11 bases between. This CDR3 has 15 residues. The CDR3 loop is CASSLADRAAYEQYF. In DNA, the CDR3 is TGTGCCAGCAGTTTAGCGGACAGAGCAGCCTACGAGCAGTACTTC.

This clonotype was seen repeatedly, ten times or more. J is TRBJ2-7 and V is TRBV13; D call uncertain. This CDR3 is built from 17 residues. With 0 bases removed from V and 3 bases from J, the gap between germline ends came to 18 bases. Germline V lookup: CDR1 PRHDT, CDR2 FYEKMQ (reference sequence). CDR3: CASSLGLGPPNLYEQYF. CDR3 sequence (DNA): TGTGCCAGCAGCTTAGGCCTCGGCCCGCCAAACCTCTACGAGCAGTACTTC.

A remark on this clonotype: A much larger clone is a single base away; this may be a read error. The CDR3 bases are TGCGCCAGCAGCTTGGGACACGGGAACATTGAAGCTTTCTTT. It yields the protein CASSLGHGNIEAFF. The gene calls are TRBV5-1 and TRBJ1-1; no reliable D call. The CDR3 consists of 14 residues. The germline CDR1 and CDR2 sequences are SGHRS and YFSETQ.

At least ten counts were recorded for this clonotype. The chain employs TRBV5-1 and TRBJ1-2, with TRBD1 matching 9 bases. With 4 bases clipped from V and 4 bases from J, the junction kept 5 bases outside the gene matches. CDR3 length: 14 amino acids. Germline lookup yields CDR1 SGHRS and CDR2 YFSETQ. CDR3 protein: CASSQGQGGYGYTF. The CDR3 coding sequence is TGCGCCAGCAGCCAGGGACAGGGCGGCTATGGCTACACCTTC.

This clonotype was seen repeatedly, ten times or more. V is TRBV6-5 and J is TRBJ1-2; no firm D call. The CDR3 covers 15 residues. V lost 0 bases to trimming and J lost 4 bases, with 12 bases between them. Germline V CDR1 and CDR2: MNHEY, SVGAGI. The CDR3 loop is CASSYSGIGSYGYTF. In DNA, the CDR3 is TGTGCCAGCAGTTACTCTGGGATCGGGAGCTATGGCTACACCTTC.